These 22 T cell receptor beta chains were all obtained from the same sample, sequenced in a study of cytomegalovirus exposure and HLA in healthy donors (dated by TCRdb to the late 2010s). The receptor library was made with the immunoSEQ multiplex PCR assay. The multiplex PCR relied on a mix of 60 forward primers for TCR Vbeta segments and 13 reverse primers for TCR Jbeta segments. TCRdb took over this immuneACCESS table, retaining in-frame rearrangements with V and J assigned. Such tables are incomplete; in checked studies, under half of the missing clones stem from an unresolved V gene, and the remainder is unexplained. The sample records just over 200,000 clones, around 80% of which are singletons. About 1.7% of the sample belongs to the ten largest clones. Sequencing was performed on PBMCs. The receptors stem from a man aged 50-60 years in good health and CMV-seronegative.

V usage is TRBV7-7 and J usage is TRBJ2-2; 11 positions agree with TRBD1. Germline values: CDR1 SSHAT, CDR2 FNYEAQ (reference sequence). CDR3 length equals 17 residues. The trim removed 2 bases at V and 6 bases at J, leaving 8 bases unmatched. DNA for the CDR3: TGTGCCAGCAGCTTAAGTGTGGACAGGGGGCGTGCCGGGGAGCTGTTTTTT. Translating gives CASSLSVDRGRAGELFF.

This chain joins TRBV28 and TRBJ2-4, with D perhaps matching TRBD2 (6 bases). Germline values: CDR1 MDHEN, CDR2 SYDVKM. This CDR3 comprises 14 residues. The ends were cut back, 7 bases at V and 7 bases at J, with 17 bases in the middle. The CDR3 DNA follows: TGTGCCAGCATGGGCCTCGGGGGTAAGAACATTCAGTACTTC. Translation: CASMGLGGKNIQYF.

This clone was recorded once. The CDR3 region has the DNA TGTGCCAGCAGTTACGAGACTAGTAGAGAGCAGTTCTTC. This translates into CASSYETSREQFF. The chain couples TRBV6-6 to TRBJ2-1, with D perhaps matching TRBD2 (6 bases). This CDR3 comprises 13 residues. In germline, CDR1 is MNHNY, CDR2 SVGAGI (reference sequence). V lost 2 bases, J lost 10 bases, and 12 bases lay in between.

The chain recombines TRBV7-3 with TRBJ2-7; 9 bases map to TRBD2. Germline V lookup: CDR1 SGHTA, CDR2 FQGTGA. The V and J ends lost 4 bases and 6 bases, in that order; junction bases with no gene match: 10. The CDR3 is made up of 15 amino acids. CDR3 coding DNA: TGTGCCAGCAGCTCCGGAAGCGGGAGGATGGGCGAGCAGTACTTC. Encoded protein: CASSSGSGRMGEQYF.

As for this clone: Other DNA sequences in this sample translate to the same CDR3. V and J are TRBV30 and TRBJ2-7; D might be TRBD2 (6 bases). Germline assignment: CDR1 GTSNPN and CDR2 SVGIG (reference sequence). Deletions cut 0 bases from V and 3 bases from J, with 9 bases between. The CDR3 sequence is 13 residues long. CDR3 region: CAWSVRRDYEQYF. The CDR3 DNA reads TGTGCCTGGAGTGTAAGGCGGGACTACGAGCAGTACTTC.

This chain joins TRBV9 and TRBJ2-2; D possibly corresponds to TRBD2 (6 bases). Germline CDR1 SGDLS, CDR2 YYNGEE. V dropped 2 bases and J dropped 2 bases, with 13 bases sitting between them. The CDR3 spans 16 residues. The DNA for the CDR3 is TGTGCCAGCAGCGTTCGGGCGGGGCCAAACACCGGGGAGCTGTTTTTT. As protein: CASSVRAGPNTGELFF.

This clone was found a few times. The V call is TRBV5-5, the J call TRBJ2-7; 12 bases line up with TRBD2. The CDR3 totals 15 residues. J gave up 2 bases and V 6 bases, and 6 bases lay outside the gene matches. From germline, CDR1 is SGHKS and CDR2 YYEKEE (reference sequence). Here the CDR3 reads CASKTTSGGPYEQYF. The CDR3 bases are TGTGCCAGCAAGACGACTAGCGGGGGACCCTACGAGCAGTACTTC.

The rearrangement uses TRBV6-6 and TRBJ1-5, with D possibly TRBD1 on 6 matching bases. Germline values: CDR1 MNHNY, CDR2 SVGAGI (reference sequence). This CDR3 contains 15 residues. V lost 5 bases and J 4 bases, leaving 15 bases between the germline ends. In DNA form, the CDR3 reads TGTGCCAGCAGTAACCGGGCTCAGGGGAATCAGCCCCAGCATTTT. Protein: CASSNRAQGNQPQHF.

A few counts support this clone. The chain combines TRBV29-1 with TRBJ2-2, with D perhaps TRBD2 (5 bases). Trimming took off 8 bases at V and 8 bases at J, with 21 bases between the two ends. Per the germline V gene, CDR1 is SQVTM and CDR2 is ANQGSEA. This CDR3 has 14 residues. The CDR3 loop is CSTSITGKTGELFF. As DNA, the CDR3 is TGCAGCACATCAATAACGGGGAAGACAGGGGAGCTGTTTTTT.

The count of this clone is one. The chain carries TRBV27 and TRBJ2-1; no firm D call. V lost 4 bases and J lost 8, with 9 bases in between. The CDR3 has 12 residues. The germline V gene encodes CDR1 MNHEY and CDR2 SMNVEV (reference sequence). DNA for the CDR3: TGTGCCAGCAGTTCTCGGAGCGATGAGCAGTTCTTC. Protein sequence: CASSSRSDEQFF.

The chain is built from TRBV6-5 and TRBJ2-7; D perhaps matches TRBD1 (6 bases). The ends were cut back, 7 bases at V and 0 bases at J, with 16 bases in the middle. The CDR3 is 15 amino acids. CDR1 MNHEY and CDR2 SVGAGI come from the germline V gene. In nucleotides, the CDR3 is TGTGCCAGCAATCCCTCAGGGGCAAGCTCCTACGAGCAGTACTTC. Its translation is CASNPSGASSYEQYF.

This chain joins TRBV5-8 and TRBJ2-7; a weak D match, TRBD2 (6 bases). The germline V gene encodes CDR1 SGHTS and CDR2 YDEGEE. Trimming left V 9 bases short and J 3 bases short, with 19 bases between. The CDR3 runs to 14 residues. CDR3 protein: CATRRLEAFYEQYF. For the CDR3, the DNA is TGTGCCACCCGAAGACTAGAGGCATTCTACGAGCAGTACTTC. Complete variable domain (other parts from reference TRBV5-8 and TRBJ2-7): EAGVTQSPTHLIKTRGQQATLRCSPISGHTSVYWYQQALGLGLQFLLWYDEGEERNRGNFPPRFSGRQFPNYSSELNVNALELEDSALYLCATRRLEAFYEQYFGPGTRLTVT.

The V gene is TRBV9, the J gene TRBJ2-3; TRBD2 might be the D (6 bases). Per germline, CDR1 SGDLS and CDR2 YYNGEE. Trimming took 0 bases from V and 4 from J, leaving 12 bases between them. The CDR3 contains 15 residues. The CDR3 coding sequence is TGTGCCAGCAGCGTAGGGCGGGACGGATCAGATACGCAGTATTTT. Amino acids: CASSVGRDGSDTQYF. Supplemented by reference TRBV9 and TRBJ2-3, the full variable domain reads DSGVTQTPKHLITATGQRVTLRCSPRSGDLSVYWYQQSLDQGLQFLIQYYNGEERAKGNILERFSAQQFPDLHSELNLSSLELGDSALYFCASSVGRDGSDTQYFGPGTRLTVL.

A single count supports this clone. This sequence joins TRBV6-4 and TRBJ2-7; D unresolved. Germline CDR1 is MRHNA and CDR2 is SNTAGT. The V end lost 4 bases, the J end lost 4 bases, and 5 bases lay between the germline ends. The CDR3 runs 11 residues. In DNA form, the CDR3 reads TGTGCCAGCAGTGGAGTGTACGAGCAGTACTTC. The encoded protein is CASSGVYEQYF.

The chain employs TRBV7-9 and TRBJ2-2; a possible D gene is TRBD2 (6 bases). Trimming cost V 1 base and J 4 bases, with 10 bases left between them. CDR3 length: 15 residues. Germline CDR1 and CDR2: SEHNR and FQNEAQ (reference sequence). CDR3 loop: CASSLGEAITGELFF. The CDR3 bases are TGTGCCAGCAGCTTAGGGGAGGCAATCACCGGGGAGCTGTTTTTT.

The V call is TRBV7-9, the J call TRBJ2-3; D is perhaps TRBD2 (7 bases). The CDR3 is 17 amino acids. Trimming pared 5 bases from V and 4 bases from J, leaving 22 bases between. Germline CDR1 is SEHNR and CDR2 is FQNEAQ (reference sequence). CDR3 coding DNA: TGTGCCAGCAGCCCCCGGGGGGCGGGAGACGGATCAGATACGCAGTATTTT. Translating gives CASSPRGAGDGSDTQYF.

The V and J genes are TRBV11-3 and TRBJ2-5, with 7 bases fitting TRBD2. Germline lookup yields CDR1 SGHNT and CDR2 YENEEA. Trimming took 0 bases from V and 11 from J; bases not matched to a gene: 9. There are 14 residues in the CDR3. In DNA, the CDR3 is TGTGCCAGCAGCTTAGATGGGACTATTGGAGCGCAGTACTTC. Translated: CASSLDGTIGAQYF.

The rearrangement links TRBV28 to TRBJ2-5; 8 bases align to TRBD1. TRBJ2-7 matches the DNA end more closely, so the J call is doubtful. The germline CDR1 and CDR2 sequences are MDHEN and SYDVKM. The CDR3 runs 16 residues. CDR3: CASRYPGGQGSYEQYF. CDR3 nucleotide sequence: TGTGCCAGCAGGTACCCAGGGGGCCAGGGCTCCTACGAGCAGTACTTC.

The chain uses TRBV6-5 and TRBJ2-1, with TRBD1 identical over 10 bases. V was pared by 6 bases and J by 7 bases, with 3 bases of the junction left unmatched. The CDR3 is 13 residues long. Germline V gene data show CDR1 as MNHEY and CDR2 as SVGAGI. As DNA, the CDR3 is TGTGCCAGCAGGGGACAGGGGATTAATGAGCAGTTCTTC. It encodes CASRGQGINEQFF.

The chain combines TRBV5-1 with TRBJ2-7, with 10 nucleotides matching TRBD1. Per the germline V gene, CDR1 is SGHRS and CDR2 is YFSETQ. V dropped 4 bases and J dropped 11; count of bases not matched to a gene: 18. The CDR3 totals 16 residues. The CDR3 DNA is TGCGCCAGCAGCCCGACAGGGGGCGCGACTTACGAGTTGGAGTACTTC. Its translation is CASSPTGGATYELEYF.

The chain combines TRBV7-9 with TRBJ2-1; weak D call: TRBD2 (5 bases). Germline CDR1 is SEHNR and CDR2 is FQNEAQ (reference sequence). V gave up 0 bases and J gave up 10 bases, with 19 bases separating them. This CDR3 region has 16 residues. CDR3 coding DNA: TGTGCCAGCAGCTTAGCGGGAGTATTGGGGTGGGAAGAGCAGTTCTTC. This encodes CASSLAGVLGWEEQFF.

V and J are TRBV5-4 and TRBJ2-7, with TRBD2 matching 7 bases. Germline lookup yields CDR1 SGHNT and CDR2 YYREEE (reference sequence). The CDR3 has 16 amino acids. Germline trimming cut 4 bases from V and 5 bases from J; bases unmatched to any gene: 15. This CDR3 reads CASSPTAGGRLHEQYF. The CDR3 DNA reads TGTGCCAGCAGCCCTACCGCGGGCGGGAGACTCCACGAGCAGTACTTC.